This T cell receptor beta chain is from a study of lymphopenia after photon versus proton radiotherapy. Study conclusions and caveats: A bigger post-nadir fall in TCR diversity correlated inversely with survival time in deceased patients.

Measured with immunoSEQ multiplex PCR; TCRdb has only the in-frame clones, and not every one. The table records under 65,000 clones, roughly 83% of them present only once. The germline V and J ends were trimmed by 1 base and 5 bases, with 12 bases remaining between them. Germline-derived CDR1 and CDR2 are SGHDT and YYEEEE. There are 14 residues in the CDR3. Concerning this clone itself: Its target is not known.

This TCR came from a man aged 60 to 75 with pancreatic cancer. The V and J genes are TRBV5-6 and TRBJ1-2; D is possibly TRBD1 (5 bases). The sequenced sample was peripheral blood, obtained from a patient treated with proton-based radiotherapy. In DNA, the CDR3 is TGTGCCAGCAGCTTGCGGGGGACCCAATATGGCTACACCTTC. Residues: CASSLRGTQYGYTF. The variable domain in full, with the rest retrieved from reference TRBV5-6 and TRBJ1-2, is DAGVTQSPTHLIKTRGQQVTLRCSPKSGHDTVSWYQQALGQGPQFIFQYYEEEERQRGNFPDRFSGHQFPNYSSELNVNALLLGDSALYLCASSLRGTQYGYTFGSGTRLTVV.